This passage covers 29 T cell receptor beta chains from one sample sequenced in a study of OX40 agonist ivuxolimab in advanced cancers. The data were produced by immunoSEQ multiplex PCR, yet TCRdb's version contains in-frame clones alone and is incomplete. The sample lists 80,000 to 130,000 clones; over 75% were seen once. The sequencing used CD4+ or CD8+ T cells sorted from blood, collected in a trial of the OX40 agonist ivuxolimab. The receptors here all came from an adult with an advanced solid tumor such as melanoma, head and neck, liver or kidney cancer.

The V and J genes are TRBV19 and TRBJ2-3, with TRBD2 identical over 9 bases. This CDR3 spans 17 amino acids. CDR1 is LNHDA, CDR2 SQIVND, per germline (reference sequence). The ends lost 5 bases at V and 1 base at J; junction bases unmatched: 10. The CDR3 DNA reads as TGTGCCAGTAGTCCCCTCTACCAGCGGGAGGGCACAGATACGCAGTATTTT. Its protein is CASSPLYQREGTDTQYF.

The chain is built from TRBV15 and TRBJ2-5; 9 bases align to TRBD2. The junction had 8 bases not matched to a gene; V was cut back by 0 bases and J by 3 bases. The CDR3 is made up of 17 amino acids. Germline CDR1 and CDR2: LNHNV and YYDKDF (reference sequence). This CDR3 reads CATSRDRWASGKETQYF. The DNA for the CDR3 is TGTGCCACCAGCAGAGATAGGTGGGCTAGCGGGAAAGAGACCCAGTACTTC.

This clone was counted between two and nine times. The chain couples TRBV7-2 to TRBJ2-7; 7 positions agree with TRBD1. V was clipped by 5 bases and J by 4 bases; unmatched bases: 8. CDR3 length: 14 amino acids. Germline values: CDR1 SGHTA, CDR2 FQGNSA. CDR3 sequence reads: CASSRTGTAYEQYF. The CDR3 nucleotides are TGTGCCAGCAGCCGTACCGGGACAGCTTACGAGCAGTACTTC.

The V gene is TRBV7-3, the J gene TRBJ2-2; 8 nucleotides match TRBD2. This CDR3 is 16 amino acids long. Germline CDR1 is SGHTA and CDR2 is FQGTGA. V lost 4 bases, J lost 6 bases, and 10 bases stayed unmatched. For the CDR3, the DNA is TGTGCCAGCAGCTCCCGGGGGGGTTTCGATCCCGGGGAGCTGTTTTTT. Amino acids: CASSSRGGFDPGELFF.

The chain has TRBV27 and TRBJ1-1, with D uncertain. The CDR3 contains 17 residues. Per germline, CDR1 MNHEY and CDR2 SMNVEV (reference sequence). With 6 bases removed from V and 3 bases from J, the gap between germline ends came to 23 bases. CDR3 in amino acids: CASREEKAPPRYTEAFF. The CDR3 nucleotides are TGTGCCAGCAGAGAAGAGAAGGCTCCACCGCGGTACACTGAAGCTTTCTTT.

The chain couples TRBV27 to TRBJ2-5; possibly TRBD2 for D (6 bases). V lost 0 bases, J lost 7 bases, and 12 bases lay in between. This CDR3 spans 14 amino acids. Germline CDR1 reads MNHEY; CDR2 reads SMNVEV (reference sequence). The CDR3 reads CASSLSREGLTQYF. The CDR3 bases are TGTGCCAGCAGTTTATCGCGGGAAGGGTTGACCCAGTACTTC.

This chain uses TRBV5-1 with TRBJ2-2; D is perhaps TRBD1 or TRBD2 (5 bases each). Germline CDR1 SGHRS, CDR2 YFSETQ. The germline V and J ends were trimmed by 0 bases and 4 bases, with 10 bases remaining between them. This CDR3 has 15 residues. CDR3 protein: CASSLGGVSTGELFF. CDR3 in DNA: TGCGCCAGCAGCTTGGGAGGGGTGAGCACCGGGGAGCTGTTTTTT.

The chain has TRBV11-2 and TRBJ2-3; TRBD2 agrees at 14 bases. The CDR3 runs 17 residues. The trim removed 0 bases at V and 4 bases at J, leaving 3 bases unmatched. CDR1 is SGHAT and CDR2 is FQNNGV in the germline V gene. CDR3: CASSLEGLAGGADTQYF. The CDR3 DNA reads TGTGCCAGCAGCTTAGAAGGACTAGCGGGAGGAGCAGATACGCAGTATTTT.

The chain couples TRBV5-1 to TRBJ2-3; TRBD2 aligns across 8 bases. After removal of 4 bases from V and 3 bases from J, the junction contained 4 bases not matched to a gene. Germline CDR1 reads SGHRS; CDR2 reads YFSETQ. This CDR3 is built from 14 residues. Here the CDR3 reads CASSPGLATDTQYF. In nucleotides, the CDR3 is TGCGCCAGCAGCCCCGGACTAGCTACAGATACGCAGTATTTT.

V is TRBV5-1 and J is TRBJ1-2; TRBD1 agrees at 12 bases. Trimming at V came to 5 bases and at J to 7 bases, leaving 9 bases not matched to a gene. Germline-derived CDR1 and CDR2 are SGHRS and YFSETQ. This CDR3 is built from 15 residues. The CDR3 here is CASSTTGTGGIGYTF. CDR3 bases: TGCGCCAGCAGTACAACCGGGACAGGGGGCATTGGCTACACCTTC.

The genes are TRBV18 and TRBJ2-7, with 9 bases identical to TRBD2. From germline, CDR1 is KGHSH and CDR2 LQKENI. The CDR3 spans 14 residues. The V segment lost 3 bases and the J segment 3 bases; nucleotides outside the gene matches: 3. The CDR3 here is CASSPASGNYEQYF. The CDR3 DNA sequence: TGTGCCAGCTCACCGGCTAGCGGGAACTACGAGCAGTACTTC.

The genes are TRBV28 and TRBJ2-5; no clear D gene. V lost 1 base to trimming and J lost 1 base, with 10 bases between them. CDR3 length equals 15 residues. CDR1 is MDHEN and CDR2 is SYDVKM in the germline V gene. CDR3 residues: CASSLLREAQETQYF. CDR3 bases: TGTGCCAGCAGTTTATTAAGGGAAGCCCAAGAGACCCAGTACTTC.

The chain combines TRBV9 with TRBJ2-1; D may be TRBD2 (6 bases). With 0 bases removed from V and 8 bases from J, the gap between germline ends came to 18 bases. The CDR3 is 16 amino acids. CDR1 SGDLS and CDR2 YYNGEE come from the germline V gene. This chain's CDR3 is CASSVATTYRRDEQFF. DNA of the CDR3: TGTGCCAGCAGCGTAGCGACTACCTACCGGAGGGATGAGCAGTTCTTC.

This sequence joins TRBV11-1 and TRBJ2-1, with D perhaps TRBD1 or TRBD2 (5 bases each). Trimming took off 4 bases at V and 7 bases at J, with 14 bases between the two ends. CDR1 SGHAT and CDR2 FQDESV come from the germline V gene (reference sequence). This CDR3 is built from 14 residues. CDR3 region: CASSSRTGTNEQFF. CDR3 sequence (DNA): TGTGCCAGCAGCTCCCGAACCGGGACGAATGAGCAGTTCTTC.

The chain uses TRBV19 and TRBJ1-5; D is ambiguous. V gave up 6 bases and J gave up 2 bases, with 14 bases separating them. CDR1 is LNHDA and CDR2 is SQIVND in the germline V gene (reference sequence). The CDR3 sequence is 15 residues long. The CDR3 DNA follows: TGTGCCAGTAGCCCCGGCGCATGGGGCAATCAGCCCCAGCATTTT. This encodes CASSPGAWGNQPQHF.

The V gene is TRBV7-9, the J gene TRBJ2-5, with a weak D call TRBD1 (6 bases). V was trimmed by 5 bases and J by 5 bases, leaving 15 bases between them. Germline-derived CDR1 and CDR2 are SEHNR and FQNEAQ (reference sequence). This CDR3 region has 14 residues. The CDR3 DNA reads TGTGCCAGCAGCCAAGGACAGAGCCTGGAGACCCAGTACTTC. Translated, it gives CASSQGQSLETQYF.

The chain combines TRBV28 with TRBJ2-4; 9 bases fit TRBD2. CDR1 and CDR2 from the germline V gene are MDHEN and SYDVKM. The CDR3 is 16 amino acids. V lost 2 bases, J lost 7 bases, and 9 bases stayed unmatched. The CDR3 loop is CASSLRTSAPPNIQYF. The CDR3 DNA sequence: TGTGCCAGCAGTTTAAGGACTAGCGCACCCCCCAACATTCAGTACTTC.

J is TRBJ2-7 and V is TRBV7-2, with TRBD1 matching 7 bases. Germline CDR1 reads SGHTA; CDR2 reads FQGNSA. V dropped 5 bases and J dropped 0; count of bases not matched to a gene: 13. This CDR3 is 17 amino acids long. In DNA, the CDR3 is TGTGCCAGCAGCCTAGTAGGGGGCCCTTCGAGCTCCTACGAGCAGTACTTC. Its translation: CASSLVGGPSSSYEQYF. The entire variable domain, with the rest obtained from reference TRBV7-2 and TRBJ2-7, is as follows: GAGVSQSPSNKVTEKGKDVELRCDPISGHTALYWYRQSLGQGLEFLIYFQGNSAPDKSGLPSDRFSAERTGGSVSTLTIQRTQQEDSAVYLCASSLVGGPSSSYEQYFGPGTRLTVT.

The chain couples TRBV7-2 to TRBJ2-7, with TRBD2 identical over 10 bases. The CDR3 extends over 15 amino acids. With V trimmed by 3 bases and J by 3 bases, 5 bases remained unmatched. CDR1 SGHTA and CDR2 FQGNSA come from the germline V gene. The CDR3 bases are TGTGCCAGCAGCTTTACTAGCGGGATTGGCTACGAGCAGTACTTC. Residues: CASSFTSGIGYEQYF.

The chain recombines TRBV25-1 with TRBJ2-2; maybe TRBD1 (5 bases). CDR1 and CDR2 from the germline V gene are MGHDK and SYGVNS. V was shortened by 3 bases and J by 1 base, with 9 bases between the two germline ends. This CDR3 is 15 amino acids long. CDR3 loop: CASSDAGKNTGELFF. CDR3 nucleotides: TGTGCCAGCAGTGACGCAGGGAAGAACACCGGGGAGCTGTTTTTT.

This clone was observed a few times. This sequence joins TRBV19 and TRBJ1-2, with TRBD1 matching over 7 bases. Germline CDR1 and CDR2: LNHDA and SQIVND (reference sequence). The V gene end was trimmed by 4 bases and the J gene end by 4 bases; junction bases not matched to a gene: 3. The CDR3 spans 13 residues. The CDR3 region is CASSKDRTYGYTF. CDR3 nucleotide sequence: TGTGCCAGTAGTAAGGACAGGACCTATGGCTACACCTTC.

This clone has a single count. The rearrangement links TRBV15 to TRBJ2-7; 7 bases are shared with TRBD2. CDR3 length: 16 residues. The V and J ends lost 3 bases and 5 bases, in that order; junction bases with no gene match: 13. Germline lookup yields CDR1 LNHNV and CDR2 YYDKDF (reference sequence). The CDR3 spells CATSRGGGTGLDEQYF. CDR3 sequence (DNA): TGTGCCACCAGCAGGGGCGGGGGTACAGGTTTAGACGAGCAGTACTTC.

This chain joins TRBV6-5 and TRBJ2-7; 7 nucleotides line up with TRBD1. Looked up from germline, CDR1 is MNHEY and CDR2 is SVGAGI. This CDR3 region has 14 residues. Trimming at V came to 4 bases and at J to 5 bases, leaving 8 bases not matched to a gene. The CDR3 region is CASSLRQGPNEQYF. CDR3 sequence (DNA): TGTGCCAGCAGTTTAAGACAGGGTCCCAACGAGCAGTACTTC.

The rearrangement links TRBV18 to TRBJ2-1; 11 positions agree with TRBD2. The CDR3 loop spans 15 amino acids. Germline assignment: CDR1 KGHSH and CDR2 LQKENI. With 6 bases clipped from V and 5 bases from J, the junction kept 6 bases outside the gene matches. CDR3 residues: CASSLSGRADNEQFF. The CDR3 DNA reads TGTGCCAGCTCCCTTAGCGGGAGGGCCGACAATGAGCAGTTCTTC.

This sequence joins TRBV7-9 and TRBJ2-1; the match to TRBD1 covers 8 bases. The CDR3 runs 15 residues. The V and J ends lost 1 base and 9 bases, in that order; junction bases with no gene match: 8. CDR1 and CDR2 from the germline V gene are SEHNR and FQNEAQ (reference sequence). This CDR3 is CASSLGSGGLSEQFF. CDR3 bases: TGTGCCAGCAGCTTAGGTTCAGGGGGCCTAAGTGAGCAGTTCTTC.

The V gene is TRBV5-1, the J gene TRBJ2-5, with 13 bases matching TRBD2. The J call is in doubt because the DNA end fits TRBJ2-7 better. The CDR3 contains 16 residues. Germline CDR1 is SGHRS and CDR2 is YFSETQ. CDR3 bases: TGCGCCAGCAGCCCCGGACTAGCGGGGGAAGGGTACGAGCAGTACTTC. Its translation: CASSPGLAGEGYEQYF.

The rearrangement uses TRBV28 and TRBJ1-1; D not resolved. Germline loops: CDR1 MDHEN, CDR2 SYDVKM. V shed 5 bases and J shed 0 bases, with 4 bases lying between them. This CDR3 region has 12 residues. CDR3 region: CASSPVNTEAFF. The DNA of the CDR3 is TGTGCCAGCAGTCCAGTGAACACTGAAGCTTTCTTT.

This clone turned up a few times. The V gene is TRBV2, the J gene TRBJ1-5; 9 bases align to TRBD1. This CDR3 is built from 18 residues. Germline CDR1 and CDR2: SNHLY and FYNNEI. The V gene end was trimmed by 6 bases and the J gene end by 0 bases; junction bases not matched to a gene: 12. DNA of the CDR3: TGTGCCAGCAGACCCGGGACAGGGATCGGGTATAGCAATCAGCCCCAGCATTTT. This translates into CASRPGTGIGYSNQPQHF.

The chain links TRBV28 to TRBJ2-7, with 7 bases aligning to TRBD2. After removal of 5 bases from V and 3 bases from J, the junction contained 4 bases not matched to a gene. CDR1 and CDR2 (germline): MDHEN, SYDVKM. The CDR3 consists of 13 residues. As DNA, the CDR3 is TGTGCCAGCAGTCAGGGAGGGATCTACGAGCAGTACTTC. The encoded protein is CASSQGGIYEQYF.